Sequencing of this TCR beta chain was carried out in a study of CD8 T cells in Susac syndrome. To note about this clonotype: The antigen is unknown.

RNA, at roughly 0.45 to 1 ug, was reverse transcribed with random hexamers. It was immunoSEQ multiplex PCR that amplified TCR beta CDR3 across 54 Vbeta and 13 Jbeta. TCRdb processed the immunoSEQ multiplex PCR reads anew with MiXCR; each CDR3 protein has one entry. Of around 180,000 distinct CDR3 sequences listed, roughly 95% are singletons. General study points: By the study's own acknowledgment, its TCR sequencing and HLA analysis included relatively few individuals.

The T cells that were sequenced for TCR beta were CD8+ and CD4+ cells from blood. In the multiple sclerosis control group, patients were treatment-naive and had stable or active relapsing-remitting disease. Per germline, CDR1 MNHEY and CDR2 SMNVEV (reference sequence). CDR3 size: 13 residues. Trimming took off 4 bases at V and 2 bases at J, with 9 bases between the two ends. The source material was CD8+ T cells from PBMCs. This clonotype originated in a human donor with multiple sclerosis. This sequence joins TRBV27 and TRBJ2-7; no definite D call. This chain's CDR3 is CASSSSAAYEQYF. As DNA, the CDR3 is TGTGCCAGCAGTTCGTCGGCAGCCTACGAGCAGTACTTC.